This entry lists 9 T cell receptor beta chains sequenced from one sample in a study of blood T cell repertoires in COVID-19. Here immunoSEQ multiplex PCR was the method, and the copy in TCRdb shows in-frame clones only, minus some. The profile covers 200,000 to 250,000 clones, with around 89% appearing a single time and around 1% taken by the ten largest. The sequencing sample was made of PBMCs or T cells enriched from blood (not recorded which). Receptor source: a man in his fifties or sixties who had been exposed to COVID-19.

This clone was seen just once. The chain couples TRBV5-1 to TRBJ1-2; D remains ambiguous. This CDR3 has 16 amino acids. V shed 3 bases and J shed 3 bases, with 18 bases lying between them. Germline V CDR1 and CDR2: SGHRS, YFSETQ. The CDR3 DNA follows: TGCGCCAGCAGCTCTCCCGGCGGAGGTAGGGACTATGGCTACACCTTC. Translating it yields CASSSPGGGRDYGYTF.

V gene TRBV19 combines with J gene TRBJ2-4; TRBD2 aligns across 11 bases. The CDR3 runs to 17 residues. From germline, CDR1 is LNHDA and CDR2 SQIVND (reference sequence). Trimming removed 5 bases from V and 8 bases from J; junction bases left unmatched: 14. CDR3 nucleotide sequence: TGTGCCAGTAGTCTAAGACTAGCGGGACCGGGCGGGGACATTCAGTACTTC. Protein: CASSLRLAGPGGDIQYF.

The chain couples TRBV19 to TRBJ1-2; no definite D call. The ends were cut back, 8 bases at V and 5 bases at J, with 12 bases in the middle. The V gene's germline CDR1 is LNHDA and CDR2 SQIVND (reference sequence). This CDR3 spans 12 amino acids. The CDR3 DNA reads TGTGCCAGTCGCGGCGCAGAATATGGCTACACCTTC. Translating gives CASRGAEYGYTF. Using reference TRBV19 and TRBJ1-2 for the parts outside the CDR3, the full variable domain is DGGITQSPKYLFRKEGQNVTLSCEQNLNHDAMYWYRQDPGQGLRLIYYSQIVNDFQKGDIAEGYSVSREKKESFPLTVTSAQKNPTAFYLCASRGAEYGYTFGSGTRLTVV.

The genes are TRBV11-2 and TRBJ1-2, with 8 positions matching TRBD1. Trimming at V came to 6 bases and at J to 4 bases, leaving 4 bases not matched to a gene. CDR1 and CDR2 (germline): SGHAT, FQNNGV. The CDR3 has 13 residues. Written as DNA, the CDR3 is TGTGCCAGCAGTCACGGACAGGGCTATGGCTACACCTTC. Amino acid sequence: CASSHGQGYGYTF.

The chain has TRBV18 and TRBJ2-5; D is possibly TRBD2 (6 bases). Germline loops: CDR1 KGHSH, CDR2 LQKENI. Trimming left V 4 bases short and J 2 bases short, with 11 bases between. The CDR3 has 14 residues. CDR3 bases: TGTGCCAGCTCACGGAGGGACGGACAAGAGACCCAGTACTTC. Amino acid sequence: CASSRRDGQETQYF.

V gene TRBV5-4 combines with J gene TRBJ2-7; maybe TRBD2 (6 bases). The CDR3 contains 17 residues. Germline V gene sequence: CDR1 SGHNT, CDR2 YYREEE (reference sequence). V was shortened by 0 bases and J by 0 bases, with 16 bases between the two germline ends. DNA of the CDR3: TGTGCCAGCAGCTTGGGGTCCGGAGGGTTCAACTCCTACGAGCAGTACTTC. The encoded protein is CASSLGSGGFNSYEQYF.

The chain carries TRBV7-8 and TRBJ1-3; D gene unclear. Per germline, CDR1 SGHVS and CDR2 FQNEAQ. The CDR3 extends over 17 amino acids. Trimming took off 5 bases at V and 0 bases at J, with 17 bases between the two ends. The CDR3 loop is CASSITHRASSGNTIYF. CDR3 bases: TGTGCCAGCAGCATAACTCACAGAGCCAGCTCTGGAAACACCATATATTTT.

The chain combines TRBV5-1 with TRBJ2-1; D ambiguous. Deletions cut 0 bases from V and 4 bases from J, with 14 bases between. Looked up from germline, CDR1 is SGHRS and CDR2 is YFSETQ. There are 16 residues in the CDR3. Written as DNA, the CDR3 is TGCGCCAGCAGCTTGGATTTTGGCGGCCAGTACAATGAGCAGTTCTTC. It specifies CASSLDFGGQYNEQFF.

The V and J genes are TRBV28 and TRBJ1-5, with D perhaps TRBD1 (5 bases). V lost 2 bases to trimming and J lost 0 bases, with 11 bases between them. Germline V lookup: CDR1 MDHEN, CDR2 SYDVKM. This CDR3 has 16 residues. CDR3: CASSLLTAYSNQPQHF. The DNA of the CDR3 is TGTGCCAGCAGTTTACTGACAGCTTATAGCAATCAGCCCCAGCATTTT.